One TCR beta chain is described in this entry. This sample also contains other DNA sequences that code for the same CDR3. The sample belongs to a study of shared clonotypes between healthy human individuals. Naive CD8 cells, CD45RO-negative and positively selected for CCR7, excluded terminally differentiated effector memory CD45RA+ cells. Those who donated were healthy HIV-negative adults, with no recent acute infections or vaccinations reported. Germline V gene sequence: CDR1 LGHNT, CDR2 FRNRAP. V shed 5 bases, J shed 2 bases, and the junction held 5 bases outside the gene matches. The CDR3 length is 16 residues. The repertoire was sequenced with immunoSEQ multiplex PCR; TCRdb's copy has only in-frame clones and lacks some. The data hold about 2 million clones, with less than 95% observed a single time.

The chain recombines TRBV12-5 with TRBJ2-3, with 12 bases lining up with TRBD2. Material for sequencing was naive CD8+ T cells sorted from blood. The source is a man aged 18-30 years in good health. The CDR3, as DNA: TGTGCTAGTGGTCCCGGACTAGCGGGGATCACAGATACGCAGTATTTT. The encoded protein is CASGPGLAGITDTQYF.